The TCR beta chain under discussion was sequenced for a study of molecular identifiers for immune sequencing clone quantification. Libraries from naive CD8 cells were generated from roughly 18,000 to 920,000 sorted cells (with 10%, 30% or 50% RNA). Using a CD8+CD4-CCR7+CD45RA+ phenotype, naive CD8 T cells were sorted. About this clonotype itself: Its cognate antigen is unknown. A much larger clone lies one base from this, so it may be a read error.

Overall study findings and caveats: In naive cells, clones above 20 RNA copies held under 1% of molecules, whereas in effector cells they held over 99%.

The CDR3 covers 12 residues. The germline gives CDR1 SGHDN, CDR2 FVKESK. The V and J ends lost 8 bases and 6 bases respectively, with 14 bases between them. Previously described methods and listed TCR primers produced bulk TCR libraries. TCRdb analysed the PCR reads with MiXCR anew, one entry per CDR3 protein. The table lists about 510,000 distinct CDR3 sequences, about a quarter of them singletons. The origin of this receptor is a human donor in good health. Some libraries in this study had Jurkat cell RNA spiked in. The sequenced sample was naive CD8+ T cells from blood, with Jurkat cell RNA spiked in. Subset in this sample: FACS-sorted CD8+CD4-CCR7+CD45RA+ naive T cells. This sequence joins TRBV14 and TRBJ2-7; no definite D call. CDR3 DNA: TGTGCCAGCGGCCGTCTCGAAGGCGAGCAGTACTTC. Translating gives CASGRLEGEQYF.